The entry below describes one T cell receptor (beta chain). Its antigen is currently unknown. The data originate from a study of beta chain features in type 1 diabetes. Study-wide context: Patients shared similar age, gender and cell yields with healthy donors.

Findings and caveats of the study: When cDNA is sequenced, cells with high TCR expression could be over-represented. Insertions at VDJ junctions were less frequent in type 1 diabetes patients. These patients also deleted more nucleotides at the same junctions. For Type 1 diabetes patients, all four CD4+ subsets carried TCRB CDR3s that were moderately but significantly shorter.

It was via CD45RO/CCR7/CD25/CD127/CD95/CD27 that CD4+ naive, central memory, regulatory and stem cell-like memory cells were sorted. Trimming removed 1 base from V and 4 bases from J, with 10 bases in between. Germline CDR1 reads MNHNS; CDR2 reads SASEGT. This CDR3 is built from 14 residues. What was sequenced were expressed TCRB transcripts, since all of the isolated RNA had been reverse transcribed. TCRdb's copy holds only in-frame clones and misses some; the assay was immunoSEQ multiplex PCR. The data contain 600,000 to 700,000 clones, under 15% of them singletons. This rearrangement joins TRBV6-1 to TRBJ1-2, with unresolved D. Sequencing was carried out using naive CD4+ T cells from blood. The origin of this receptor is a man aged 25-45 years with type 1 diabetes. CDR3 nucleotides: TGTGCCAGCAGTGAAGTAGGGTCAGGCTATGGCTACACCTTC. The encoded protein is CASSEVGSGYGYTF.